Listed below are T cell receptor beta chains from one sample, sequenced in a study of blood T cells in healthy people across ages. TCRdb fed the 5' RACE reads into MiXCR, producing one record per CDR3 protein. The sample contains about 1.4 million distinct CDR3 sequences, approximately 59% of which appear only once. The sample consisted of blood. Receptors originate from a man aged 18 to 29 in good health. CDR3s include the opening cysteine and the closing phenylalanine or tryptophan. A D gene is named only where the DNA matches it firmly. Clone size is stated in some rows and not others, as once, few, many or a class when expanded.

CDR3nt,CDR3aa,d_gene,j_gene,abundance,v_gene
TGTGCCAGCAGTCGAAGCCGGACAGCCAGCTATGGCTACACCTTC,CASSRSRTASYGYTF,NA,TRBJ1-2,few,TRBV28
TGCAGTGCCTCACTAGCGGGGCTACAAGAGACCCAGTACTTC,CSASLAGLQETQYF,TRBD2,TRBJ2-5,NA,TRBV20-1
TGCGCCAGCAGCCCAGCCCCCGGGACAGACGTTAACTATGGCTACACCTTC,CASSPAPGTDVNYGYTF,TRBD1,TRBJ1-2,few,TRBV4-3
TGTGCCAGCAGCCACGGACCCCCCTACGAGCAGTACTTC,CASSHGPPYEQYF,NA,TRBJ2-7,few,TRBV11-2
TGTGCCAGCAGCTTGGGGTGGCTGGGGAACTATGGCTACACCTTC,CASSLGWLGNYGYTF,NA,TRBJ1-2,NA,TRBV5-6
TGCGCCAGCAGTGAGTCGGACAGGGGGCCGTACGAGCAGTACTTC,CASSESDRGPYEQYF,TRBD1,TRBJ2-7,NA,TRBV10-1
TGCAGTGCTCGAGACAGGGGGCGCGGTACAGATACGCAGTATTTT,CSARDRGRGTDTQYF,TRBD1,TRBJ2-3,many,TRBV20-1
TGTGCCAGCAGCTTGGGGACCGGGACAAACAATGGCTACACCTTC,CASSLGTGTNNGYTF,NA,TRBJ1-2,NA,TRBV7-9
TGTGCCAGCAGCTCCAGGAGAGGGGGCGGCTACACTGAAGCTTTCTTT,CASSSRRGGGYTEAFF,TRBD1,TRBJ1-1,few,TRBV7-2
TGCGCCAGCAGCCAGACAGGCGGGGGAACCCAGTACTTC,CASSQTGGGTQYF,NA,TRBJ2-7,NA,TRBV4-3
TGTGCCAGCAGCTGGGACAGTAGGAACACCGGGGAGCTGTTTTTT,CASSWDSRNTGELFF,TRBD1,TRBJ2-2,NA,TRBV7-2
TGTGCCATCAGTGAGTCGAATAGCGGGAGAACGGATACGCAGTATTTT,CAISESNSGRTDTQYF,TRBD2,TRBJ2-3,few,TRBV10-3
TGTGCCAGCAGCTTAGAGGACAGCACCTACAATGAGCAGTTCTTC,CASSLEDSTYNEQFF,NA,TRBJ2-1,NA,TRBV7-2
TGTGCCAGCAGGGAGACCGGGACAGGGGTAACCCAGTACTTC,CASRETGTGVTQYF,TRBD1,TRBJ2-5,once,TRBV25-1
TGTGCCAGCAGTTACAATGGCAGGGCGCGCCCAGATACGCAGTATTTT,CASSYNGRARPDTQYF,NA,TRBJ2-3,NA,TRBV6-5
TGTGCCAGCAGCAGAAGAGGAGCTACCTATAATTCACCCCTCCACTTT,CASSRRGATYNSPLHF,NA,TRBJ1-6,few,TRBV21-1
TGCAGCGTTGAAAATCTCGAGGGATTGAACACTGAAGCTTTCTTT,CSVENLEGLNTEAFF,NA,TRBJ1-1,NA,TRBV29-1
TGTGCCAGCAGCCCTAGGGGGTGGGGGACAGGGCGTTACAATGAGCAGTTCTTC,CASSPRGWGTGRYNEQFF,TRBD1,TRBJ2-1,NA,TRBV7-2
TGTGCCAGCAGCGTAGATCCCGGGTGGGAGACCCAGTACTTC,CASSVDPGWETQYF,NA,TRBJ2-5,NA,TRBV9
TGTGCCACCTCTAGCGGGAGAACTGACGAGCAGTACTTC,CATSSGRTDEQYF,TRBD2,TRBJ2-7,NA,TRBV10-3
TGTGCCAGCAGCTTAGCTCGGGGGACAGAAGCTACTGGGGCCAACGTCCTGACTTTC,CASSLARGTEATGANVLTF,NA,TRBJ2-6,NA,TRBV7-6
TGCAGTGCTCGAAACTACCGGGACTCAAGCTCCTACGAGCAGTACTTC,CSARNYRDSSSYEQYF,NA,TRBJ2-7,NA,TRBV20-1
TGTGCCAGCAGCTCCCAACAGGGTGGCGAGACCCAGTACTTC,CASSSQQGGETQYF,NA,TRBJ2-5,NA,TRBV7-9
TGCGCCAGCAGCCCGAGAGGATCCGGGACTAGCGGAAATGAGCAGTACTTC,CASSPRGSGTSGNEQYF,TRBD2,TRBJ2-5,NA,TRBV4-3
TGTGCCAGCAGCGTAGTGGAAAGCACAGATACGCAGTATTTT,CASSVVESTDTQYF,NA,TRBJ2-3,NA,TRBV9
TGTGCCAGCAGTTACGGGGGGGCTAATGAAAAACTGTTTTTT,CASSYGGANEKLFF,NA,TRBJ1-4,NA,TRBV6-5
TGTGCCAGCAGCTCCCGCGTTGGGGGGGCGATAGGAGGCTACACCTTC,CASSSRVGGAIGGYTF,NA,TRBJ1-2,few,TRBV7-8
TGCGCCAGCCGACTCGGGCGGGAGGGTGGAAATGAGCAGTTCTTC,CASRLGREGGNEQFF,TRBD2,TRBJ2-1,NA,TRBV5-1
TGTGCCAGCAGTTACCAATGGGGTGGGACAGGGGAAGGTGAGCAGTTCTTC,CASSYQWGGTGEGEQFF,TRBD1,TRBJ2-1,few,TRBV6-5
TGTGCCAGCTCACCTAGACAGGGAGTGGAGACCCAGTACTTC,CASSPRQGVETQYF,TRBD1,TRBJ2-5,NA,TRBV18
TGCGCCAGCAGCCAAGAAAGTGGGACAGCACAAGAGACCCAGTACTTC,CASSQESGTAQETQYF,TRBD1,TRBJ2-5,few,TRBV4-1
TGTGCCATCAGTGAGAGGTACGAAGCTTTCTTT,CAISERYEAFF,NA,TRBJ1-1,NA,TRBV10-3
TGCAGCGTTGACTCCGGCGGGCTCGGCGAGACCCAGTACTTC,CSVDSGGLGETQYF,NA,TRBJ2-5,few,TRBV29-1
TGTGCCACCAGCCGCTCTAAAGGCCCCTACGAGCAGTACTTC,CATSRSKGPYEQYF,NA,TRBJ2-7,NA,TRBV15
TGTGCCAGCCGGGGGGGGCTAGCGAACCCCTCCTACGAGCAGTACTTC,CASRGGLANPSYEQYF,TRBD2,TRBJ2-7,NA,TRBV6-5
TGCGCCAGCAGCATAGGACAGGAAGGTCAGCCCCAGCATTTT,CASSIGQEGQPQHF,TRBD1,TRBJ1-5,NA,TRBV5-1
TGTGCCAGCAGTCCAGTGGGGTTTCGGCTGAACTACGAGCAGTACTTC,CASSPVGFRLNYEQYF,NA,TRBJ2-7,few,TRBV12-3/TRBV12-4
TGTGCCAGCAGGGCGGACGTATACGAGCAGTACTTC,CASRADVYEQYF,NA,TRBJ2-7,few,TRBV28
TGTGCCAGCAGCTCCGGACAGGGCATGAAGAACACTGAAGCTTTCTTT,CASSSGQGMKNTEAFF,TRBD1,TRBJ1-1,NA,TRBV11-2
TGTGCCTGGACAGATTCTCCCTACGAGCAGTACTTC,CAWTDSPYEQYF,NA,TRBJ2-7,NA,TRBV30
TGTGCCAGCAGGGATGGGACCGCCCGCAGGGAAAAACTGTTTTTT,CASRDGTARREKLFF,NA,TRBJ1-4,NA,TRBV27
TGTGCCACCAGTGCCGGGGGACTAGAGTCCTACAATGAGCAGTTCTTC,CATSAGGLESYNEQFF,TRBD2,TRBJ2-1,NA,TRBV24-1
TGCAGCTCAAAACGGGTGTTGAACACTGAAGCTTTCTTT,CSSKRVLNTEAFF,NA,TRBJ1-1,few,TRBV29-1
TGTGCCAGCCGATCAAAAGCTAATACGCAGTATTTT,CASRSKANTQYF,NA,TRBJ2-3,NA,TRBV6-5
TGTGCCATCGACGCAGGGCGGGGTGAGCAGTACTTC,CAIDAGRGEQYF,NA,TRBJ2-7,few,TRBV10-3
TGTGCCAGCATCTTCCAAGGGGACATTGGAGAGACCCAGTACTTC,CASIFQGDIGETQYF,NA,TRBJ2-5,NA,TRBV7-8
TGTGCCAGCTCGACGGAGGGCCTGATAGCCGGGGAGCTGTTTTTT,CASSTEGLIAGELFF,NA,TRBJ2-2,NA,TRBV25-1
TGTGCCAGTAGTGCGACTAGTAGGCAAGAGACCCAGTACTTC,CASSATSRQETQYF,NA,TRBJ2-5,NA,TRBV19
TGTGCCAGCAGCTCCGGTTCCACTTACTACGAGCAGTACTTC,CASSSGSTYYEQYF,NA,TRBJ2-7,NA,TRBV28
TGTGCCAGCAGTCCGGGGACAGTTTCCAACACAGATACGCAGTATTTT,CASSPGTVSNTDTQYF,TRBD1,TRBJ2-3,NA,TRBV6-5
TGCAGCGGGCGGGAGCGTGACAACAATGAGCAGTTCTTC,CSGRERDNNEQFF,TRBD2,TRBJ2-1,NA,TRBV29-1
TGTGCCAGCATCAAAAGGCTAGCGGGGCCCTACGAGCAGTACTTC,CASIKRLAGPYEQYF,TRBD2,TRBJ2-7,NA,TRBV6-5
TGTGCCAGCAGTTTGACGGGGTTAATCCCCTACGAGCAGTACTTC,CASSLTGLIPYEQYF,NA,TRBJ2-7,NA,TRBV27
TGTGCCAGTTTACCGAAGACGATTCCGAACACTGAAGCTTTCTTT,CASLPKTIPNTEAFF,NA,TRBJ1-1,NA,TRBV7-9
TGTGCCAGTTCTATAGCGGGGGGGTCAGATACGCAGTATTTT,CASSIAGGSDTQYF,TRBD2,TRBJ2-3,NA,TRBV19